Presented here are 27 T cell receptor beta chains from one specimen sequenced in a study of CD8 T cells in ankylosing spondylitis. The study, taken as a whole, reports: Several highly homologous variants formed a TCR beta motif that appeared characteristic of ankylosing spondylitis blood.

TCRdb re-called the 5' RACE reads with MiXCR, one entry per CDR3 protein. The top ten clones hold around 19% of a sample with under 850,000 distinct CDR3 sequences, over 15% of them seen once. For these TCRs, the target antigens are not known. Sequences were obtained from blood, either unsorted or a sorted T cell fraction (not recorded which). All receptors come from a male donor with ankylosing spondylitis.

The rearrangement joins TRBV15 to TRBJ1-1; D perhaps matches TRBD1 (6 bases). Germline loops: CDR1 LNHNV, CDR2 YYDKDF (reference sequence). Trimming pared 0 bases from V and 9 bases from J, leaving 14 bases between. This CDR3 comprises 14 residues. The CDR3 reads CATSRDPRDTKAFF. The DNA of the CDR3 is TGTGCCACCAGCAGAGACCCCCGGGACACCAAAGCTTTCTTT.

This clonotype was seen only a few times. The chain uses TRBV4-1 and TRBJ2-3, with D possibly matching TRBD2 (5 bases). V was cut by 2 bases and J by 2 bases, with 17 bases left in between. The CDR3 is 17 residues long. Per germline, CDR1 MGHRA and CDR2 YSYEKL. The CDR3 spells CASSQQQRIFNTDTQYF. As DNA, the CDR3 is TGCGCCAGCAGCCAACAGCAGCGGATATTCAACACAGATACGCAGTATTTT.

This clonotype was observed at least ten times. The chain recombines TRBV12-3 or TRBV12-4 with TRBJ2-3, with D possibly matching TRBD1 (5 bases). The CDR3 is 15 residues long. V lost 4 bases, J lost 6 bases, and 17 bases lay in between. The DNA for the CDR3 is TGTGCCAGCAGTTCAACGACAGTAACAAGGGATACGCAGTATTTT. Translating gives CASSSTTVTRDTQYF.

This clonotype was seen a handful of times. The CDR3 coding sequence is TGTGCCAGCAGTGACACAGGGTACGAGCAGTACTTC. As protein: CASSDTGYEQYF. The chain recombines TRBV6-1 with TRBJ2-7, with D possibly being TRBD1 (6 bases). Trimming pared 3 bases from V and 4 bases from J, leaving 7 bases between. Germline assignment: CDR1 MNHNS and CDR2 SASEGT. This CDR3 is 12 amino acids long.

This clonotype was found a few times. The chain recombines TRBV9 with TRBJ2-1; 11 positions agree with TRBD2. J lost 10 bases, V lost 4 bases, and 16 bases had no gene match. The CDR3 is 17 residues long. Germline CDR1 reads SGDLS; CDR2 reads YYNGEE. CDR3 in amino acids: CASSPLQTSGDPGEQFF. The CDR3 DNA reads as TGTGCCAGCAGCCCACTACAGACTAGCGGGGATCCTGGCGAGCAGTTCTTC.

The CDR3 spells CASSQKLNRETQYF. The CDR3 bases are TGTGCCAGCAGCCAAAAACTGAACCGGGAGACCCAGTACTTC. The J gene is TRBJ2-5, the V gene TRBV3-1; D uncertain. This CDR3 region has 14 residues. V lost 2 bases and J lost 5, with 12 bases in between. Germline V gene data show CDR1 as LGHDT and CDR2 as YNNKEL (reference sequence).

This chain uses TRBV27 with TRBJ2-3; D perhaps matches TRBD1 (5 bases). Per the germline V gene, CDR1 is MNHEY and CDR2 is SMNVEV (reference sequence). V was trimmed by 5 bases and J by 2 bases, leaving 14 bases between them. The CDR3 totals 15 residues. The CDR3 DNA follows: TGTGCCAGCAGTCCACTGGACAAGGTCACAGATACGCAGTATTTT. Residues: CASSPLDKVTDTQYF.

The chain uses TRBV7-3 and TRBJ2-1; 7 bases fit TRBD2. With V trimmed by 5 bases and J by 10 bases, 20 bases remained unmatched. CDR1 and CDR2 (germline): SGHTA, FQGTGA. The CDR3 covers 17 residues. CDR3 region: CASSPNGPSGPSEEQFF. CDR3 nucleotides: TGTGCCAGCAGCCCTAACGGGCCTAGCGGCCCCTCAGAAGAGCAGTTCTTC.

This clonotype was picked up a small number of times. This chain uses TRBV5-1 with TRBJ2-7; 7 nucleotides align to TRBD2. The CDR3 consists of 16 residues. V was clipped by 1 base and J by 3 bases; unmatched bases: 10. Germline lookup yields CDR1 SGHRS and CDR2 YFSETQ. CDR3 in DNA: TGCGCCAGCAGCTTGCGTGGTGGGGGGGGATTCTACGAGCAGTACTTC. It is translated as CASSLRGGGGFYEQYF.

This clonotype was counted between two and nine times. V gene TRBV7-9 combines with J gene TRBJ2-1; D gene unclear. CDR1 and CDR2 (germline): SEHNR, FQNEAQ (reference sequence). This CDR3 has 13 residues. V lost 1 base and J 6 bases, leaving 7 bases between the germline ends. CDR3: CASSLGDRNEQFF. The CDR3 DNA sequence: TGTGCCAGCAGCTTAGGAGACCGCAATGAGCAGTTCTTC.

This clonotype is a singleton in its sample. V and J are TRBV20-1 and TRBJ2-2; either TRBD1 or TRBD2 may supply D (5 bases each). Trimming stripped 2 bases from V and 6 bases from J, with 13 bases between. The CDR3 runs 14 residues. In germline, CDR1 is DFQATT, CDR2 SNEGSKA (reference sequence). The CDR3: CSARRARESGELFF. CDR3 DNA: TGCAGTGCTAGACGGGCCAGGGAGTCCGGGGAGCTGTTTTTT.

This clonotype was counted many times. The chain employs TRBV13 and TRBJ2-4; 7 bases match TRBD1. The germline CDR1 and CDR2 sequences are PRHDT and FYEKMQ (reference sequence). Germline trimming cut 0 bases from V and 5 bases from J; bases unmatched to any gene: 1. The CDR3 runs to 14 residues. This chain's CDR3 is CASSLGGTENIQYF. The DNA of the CDR3 is TGTGCCAGCAGCTTAGGTGGGACAGAAAACATTCAGTACTTC.

The sample holds many counts of this clonotype. The V and J genes are TRBV15 and TRBJ2-1; D is unclear. The CDR3 loop spans 10 amino acids. The germline V and J ends were trimmed by 11 bases and 7 bases, with 9 bases remaining between them. Germline V lookup: CDR1 LNHNV, CDR2 YYDKDF (reference sequence). The CDR3 here is CAAGLNEQFF. DNA for the CDR3: TGTGCCGCCGGGCTTAATGAGCAGTTCTTC.

This clonotype was counted between two and nine times. The chain combines TRBV7-8 with TRBJ1-2, with D possibly TRBD1 on 5 matching bases. Germline assignment: CDR1 SGHVS and CDR2 FQNEAQ. V lost 7 bases, J lost 4 bases, and 22 bases lay in between. The CDR3 is made up of 16 amino acids. The CDR3 spells CASTDRGRITRYGYTF. The CDR3 nucleotides are TGTGCCAGCACCGACCGGGGGAGAATCACCCGCTATGGCTACACCTTC.

This clonotype was seen a handful of times. This chain uses TRBV20-1 with TRBJ2-5, with TRBD1 as a possible D gene (6 bases). The CDR3 totals 13 residues. Deletions cut 5 bases from V and 7 bases from J, with 17 bases between. Germline V gene sequence: CDR1 DFQATT, CDR2 SNEGSKA (reference sequence). CDR3 loop: CSAPDRLDGTQYF. DNA for the CDR3: TGCAGTGCTCCGGACAGATTGGACGGGACCCAGTACTTC.

This clonotype has just a few counts. The chain joins TRBV10-3 to TRBJ2-7, with D possibly being TRBD2 (9 bases). Per the germline V gene, CDR1 is ENHRY and CDR2 is SYGVKD. The CDR3 spans 19 residues. V lost 0 bases, J lost 5 bases, and 26 bases lay in between. As DNA, the CDR3 is TGTGCCATCAGTGAGTCGTCGTGGCGGACAGGGCGGGGGGGAAACGAGCAGTACTTC. Its protein is CAISESSWRTGRGGNEQYF.

There are a few counts of this clonotype. This chain uses TRBV13 with TRBJ2-2, with 13 nucleotides matching TRBD2. This CDR3 contains 19 residues. J lost 4 bases, V lost 1 base, and 9 bases had no gene match. From germline, CDR1 is PRHDT and CDR2 FYEKMQ (reference sequence). The CDR3 reads CASSLDFGLAGDGTGELFF. CDR3 coding DNA: TGTGCCAGCAGCTTAGATTTCGGACTAGCGGGAGATGGCACCGGGGAGCTGTTTTTT.

The chain links TRBV12-3 or TRBV12-4 to TRBJ1-1; D is ambiguous. Trimming stripped 10 bases from V and 1 base from J, with 31 bases between. The CDR3 consists of 19 residues. The chain's CDR3 is CAICSVRLFLGGRNTEAFF. The CDR3 DNA is TGTGCCATCTGTTCGGTGCGACTCTTCCTGGGCGGGAGGAACACTGAAGCTTTCTTT.

This chain uses TRBV7-2 with TRBJ2-1, with a weak D call TRBD2 (5 bases). The CDR3 runs 16 residues. The V end lost 6 bases, the J end lost 7 bases, and 22 bases lay between the germline ends. The V gene's germline CDR1 is SGHTA and CDR2 FQGNSA. The CDR3 region has the DNA TGTGCCAGCAGTAGCCACGGACTCTTAGCGCCAAATGAGCAGTTCTTC. It translates to CASSSHGLLAPNEQFF.

In its sample, this clonotype was seen many times. This chain uses TRBV29-1 with TRBJ2-1, with a tentative D call TRBD2 (6 bases). The CDR3 has 16 amino acids. V lost 2 bases and J 1 base, leaving 15 bases between the germline ends. Germline-derived CDR1 and CDR2 are SQVTM and ANQGSEA. CDR3 sequence (DNA): TGCAGCGTTGAACTAGGGGAGGTAGCATCCTACAATGAGCAGTTCTTC. Amino acid sequence: CSVELGEVASYNEQFF.

V gene TRBV5-1 combines with J gene TRBJ2-3; TRBD1 aligns across 7 bases. Germline V gene sequence: CDR1 SGHRS, CDR2 YFSETQ. The junction had 15 bases not matched to a gene; V was cut back by 4 bases and J by 4 bases. The length of the CDR3 is 17 residues. The chain's CDR3 is CASSHPDRALRADTQYF. In DNA form, the CDR3 reads TGCGCCAGCAGCCACCCCGACAGGGCCCTACGGGCAGATACGCAGTATTTT.

This clonotype showed up just a few times. The rearrangement links TRBV29-1 to TRBJ1-1; D is possibly TRBD1 (6 bases). The CDR3 length is 14 residues. Trimming stripped 1 base from V and 1 base from J, with 10 bases between. Germline V gene lookup returns CDR1 SQVTM and CDR2 ANQGSEA. CDR3 nucleotide sequence: TGCAGCGTTGAAGCAGGGGCGGGGAACACTGAAGCTTTCTTT. This gives the protein CSVEAGAGNTEAFF.

The chain recombines TRBV5-1 with TRBJ2-7; D call uncertain. Trimming stripped 4 bases from V and 3 bases from J, with 8 bases between. Germline V CDR1 and CDR2: SGHRS, YFSETQ. The CDR3 covers 12 residues. CDR3 DNA sequence: TGCGCCAGCAGCCGATCCGTCTACGAGCAGTACTTC. This codes for CASSRSVYEQYF.

J is TRBJ1-1 and V is TRBV3-1, with D possibly matching TRBD1 (6 bases). The CDR3 is 13 amino acids. Germline V gene lookup returns CDR1 LGHDT and CDR2 YNNKEL (reference sequence). Trimming left V 7 bases short and J 8 bases short, with 17 bases between. CDR3 DNA sequence: TGTGCCAGCACCTCCAAGGGGGATGGGGAAGCTTTCTTT. Residues: CASTSKGDGEAFF.

As to this clonotype: This CDR3 fails to terminate in the conserved phenylalanine or tryptophan, so it likely reflects a read error. The chain employs TRBV7-9 and TRBJ2-1, with D perhaps matching TRBD2 (6 bases). V was shortened by 7 bases and J by 0 bases, with 16 bases between the two germline ends. The CDR3 loop spans 16 amino acids. Germline CDR1 SEHNR, CDR2 FQNEAQ (reference sequence). CDR3 region: CASTSLRGSSYNEQFI. CDR3 DNA: TGTGCCAGCACCTCCCTTCGGGGGAGCTCCTACAATGAGCAGTTCATC.

Only a few counts were recorded for this clonotype. The rearrangement joins TRBV12-3 or TRBV12-4 to TRBJ1-1; TRBD1 is a possible D gene (5 bases). The CDR3 consists of 14 residues. V lost 7 bases, J lost 5 bases, and 17 bases lay in between. The CDR3 DNA reads as TGTGCCAGCACTGGGGAGGGGTTTGGAACTGAAGCTTTCTTT. It yields the protein CASTGEGFGTEAFF.

This clonotype appeared a few times. The chain couples TRBV20-1 to TRBJ1-2; D remains unclear. The CDR3 consists of 11 residues. V gave up 6 bases and J gave up 4 bases, with 9 bases separating them. Germline CDR1 reads DFQATT; CDR2 reads SNEGSKA (reference sequence). The CDR3 DNA reads TGCAGTGCGACCGGGTCCTATGGCTACACCTTC. Its translation is CSATGSYGYTF.